A selection of T cell receptor beta chains follows, all from one sample in a study of cytomegalovirus exposure and HLA in healthy donors. TCRdb's copy holds only in-frame clones and misses some; the assay was immunoSEQ multiplex PCR. The sample has approximately 140,000 clones; around 80% are singletons. Sequences were obtained from PBMCs. The receptors derive from a man aged 35-49 years in good health and CMV-seropositive. Both conserved end residues are part of each CDR3. The D gene is left open where the match is weak. Clone size is shown for a subset of rows, as once, few, many or a class of expanded clone.

NA	TRBV29-1	TRBD2	TRBJ2-7	TGCAGCGCTGTGGGACTAGCGGGAGGCTACGAGCAGTACTTC	CSAVGLAGGYEQYF
NA	TRBV28	TRBD1	TRBJ2-5	TGTGCCAGCAGCCTACAGGGGCCGATGAACCAAGAGACCCAGTACTTC	CASSLQGPMNQETQYF
NA	TRBV7-9	NA	TRBJ2-7	TGTGCCAGCTCCTCGCCGGGACTGACCTACGAGCAGTACTTC	CASSSPGLTYEQYF
NA	TRBV19	NA	TRBJ2-3	TGTGCCAGTAGTACGCTAGCGGCGGGCCAGGGGACGCAGTATTTT	CASSTLAAGQGTQYF
NA	TRBV28	TRBD1	TRBJ1-1	TGTGCCAGCAGTTTCACTAATTTTCCCGGGACAGACTTT	CASSFTNFPGTDF
NA	TRBV29-1	TRBD1	TRBJ2-7	TGCAGCGTGGGCTGGACAGGGAGGAACGAGCAGTACTTC	CSVGWTGRNEQYF
NA	TRBV29-1	NA	TRBJ1-1	TGCAGCGTCCGAGAGGGGGTAGGGACTGAAGCTTTCTTT	CSVREGVGTEAFF
once	TRBV5-6	TRBD1	TRBJ1-2	TGTGCCAGCAGCGGGCTACAGGGGAACTATGGCTACACCTTC	CASSGLQGNYGYTF
NA	TRBV6-5	NA	TRBJ2-5	TGTGCCAGCAGTTACAACGAAGAGCAGTACTTC	CASSYNEEQYF
NA	TRBV18	TRBD1	TRBJ1-1	TGTGCCAGCTCACCTTTGTCAGGGGGCACTGAAGCTTTCTTT	CASSPLSGGTEAFF
once	TRBV2	NA	TRBJ2-3	TGTGCCAGCAGTGAAGCGCGGGTCTCAGATACGCAGTATTTT	CASSEARVSDTQYF
once	TRBV7-6	TRBD2	TRBJ2-3	TGTGCCAGCAGCTTAGGGACTAGCTTTTCGGATACGCAGTATTTT	CASSLGTSFSDTQYF
NA	TRBV7-2	NA	TRBJ1-2	TGTGCCAGCAGCTCCCGGGGGGGTGACTATGGCTACACCTTC	CASSSRGGDYGYTF
NA	TRBV2	NA	TRBJ1-4	TGTGCCAGCAGAAACAACGGAGTCGAAAAACTGTTTTTT	CASRNNGVEKLFF
NA	TRBV30	NA	TRBJ2-2	TGTGCCTGGAGCCCCACCGGGTCCGGGGAGCTGTTTTTT	CAWSPTGSGELFF
few	TRBV5-4	NA	TRBJ1-1	TGTGCCAGCAGCTTGGAACAGGGCGGCACTGAAGCTTTCTTT	CASSLEQGGTEAFF
NA	TRBV9	TRBD2	TRBJ2-3	TGTGCCAGCAGCGGCCGGGGACTAGCGGGACAGTCTAGCACAGATACGCAGTATTTT	CASSGRGLAGQSSTDTQYF
NA	TRBV6-6	TRBD1	TRBJ1-5	TGTGCCAGCAGTAATCCGGACAGGGAGCATTTT	CASSNPDREHF
NA	TRBV28	NA	TRBJ1-4	TGTGCCAGCAGTTCCAGTGTGTTTAATGAAAAACTGTTTTTT	CASSSSVFNEKLFF
NA	TRBV5-4	NA	TRBJ1-6	TGTGCCAGCAGCGCCTTGACAGGATCTAATTCACCCCTCCACTTT	CASSALTGSNSPLHF
NA	TRBV5-1	NA	TRBJ2-6	TGCGCCAGCAGCACATACTCTGGGGCCAACGTCCTGACTTTC	CASSTYSGANVLTF
NA	TRBV27	TRBD2	TRBJ2-3	TGTGCCAGCAGTCTGGGACTAGCCACAGATACGCAGTATTTT	CASSLGLATDTQYF
NA	TRBV11-2	TRBD2	TRBJ2-5	TGTGCCAGCAGCTCTTTAGCTTTAACTAGCGGAAGGAGGGAAGAGACCCAGTACTTC	CASSSLALTSGRREETQYF
NA	TRBV2	NA	TRBJ1-3	TGTGCCAGCAGTGCAGGGTCTGGAAACACCATATATTTT	CASSAGSGNTIYF
NA	TRBV6-5	NA	TRBJ1-6	TGTGCCAGCAGTTACGGAGGGTTGATGCATTCACCCCTCCACTTT	CASSYGGLMHSPLHF
once	TRBV5-1	TRBD1	TRBJ2-7	TGCGCCAGCAGCTTAGGGACAGGGTTGTCCTACGAGCAGTACTTC	CASSLGTGLSYEQYF
NA	TRBV7-2	TRBD1	TRBJ1-2	TGTGCCAGCAGCTTTGGGACAGGGTATGCCTATGGCTACACCTTC	CASSFGTGYAYGYTF
NA	TRBV4-2	TRBD1	TRBJ1-6	TGTGCCAGCAGCCCCCGGGACAGGGAGGATTCACCCCTCCACTTT	CASSPRDREDSPLHF
once	TRBV6-1	NA	TRBJ2-7	TGTGCCAGCAGTGCTATCTACGAGCAGTACTTC	CASSAIYEQYF
NA	TRBV15	NA	TRBJ1-1	TGTGCCACCAGCAGAGACCTGGACAGTAACACTGAAGCTTTCTTT	CATSRDLDSNTEAFF
NA	TRBV5-6	TRBD1	TRBJ2-2	TGTGCCAGCAGCTTGCGTCGGACAGGGTTGAACACCGGGGAGCTGTTTTTT	CASSLRRTGLNTGELFF
NA	TRBV4-3	NA	TRBJ1-3	TGCGCCAGCAGCCAAGTTCCGGGACACGAGTATGGAAACACCATATATTTT	CASSQVPGHEYGNTIYF
NA	TRBV5-4	TRBD2	TRBJ2-7	TGTGCCAGCAGCTTGGTGGTCTTAGCGGGGGACCTCGCTCCGCAGTACTTC	CASSLVVLAGDLAPQYF
few	TRBV5-1	NA	TRBJ2-7	TGCGCCAGCAGCTTGAACAGGGGAGGCTACGAGCAGTACTTC	CASSLNRGGYEQYF
NA	TRBV18	TRBD1	TRBJ2-7	TGTGCCAGCTCACCTTTAGGACAGGTCCAAGCGTCAGAGCAGTACTTC	CASSPLGQVQASEQYF
NA	TRBV5-4	NA	TRBJ1-2	TGTGCCAGCAGCTTGGCCCAGAATCTCAGGGGCTACACCTTC	CASSLAQNLRGYTF
NA	TRBV19	NA	TRBJ1-1	TGTGCCAGTAGCTTCGGACATTCCCCTGAAGCTTTCTTT	CASSFGHSPEAFF
NA	TRBV5-8	TRBD1	TRBJ1-5	TGTGCCAGCAGCTTGACCGGGACAGGGATGTCACAGGCCCAGCATTTT	CASSLTGTGMSQAQHF
once	TRBV15	NA	TRBJ2-2	TGTGCCACCAGCAGAGACCTTGGCCCCGGGGAGCTGTTTTTT	CATSRDLGPGELFF
NA	TRBV20-1	NA	TRBJ1-2	TGCAGTGCTAGAGGAGGGGGAGGCTACACCTTC	CSARGGGGYTF
NA	TRBV7-9	TRBD1	TRBJ2-2	TGTGCCAGCAGCTTACCCCAGGGGGCTGACACCGGGGAGCTGTTTTTT	CASSLPQGADTGELFF
NA	TRBV27	NA	TRBJ1-4	TGTGCCAGCAGTTTAGGGGGGAGAGAAAAACTGTTTTTT	CASSLGGREKLFF
few	TRBV5-1	TRBD1	TRBJ2-5	TGCGCCAGCAACAGGGGACAGGGAGAAGAGACCCAGTACTTC	CASNRGQGEETQYF
NA	TRBV6-1	TRBD1	TRBJ2-7	TGTGCCAGCAGTGCCCTACAGGGGTTCGAGCAGTACTTC	CASSALQGFEQYF
few	TRBV7-9	TRBD1	TRBJ1-4	TGTGCCAGCAGCCAACAGGGGACCGATGAAAAACTGTTTTTT	CASSQQGTDEKLFF
NA	TRBV19	TRBD1	TRBJ1-5	TGTGCCAGTAGTTCCACAGGGGGCAGGGATAGCAATCAGCCCCAGCATTTT	CASSSTGGRDSNQPQHF
NA	TRBV18	TRBD1	TRBJ2-1	TGTGCCAGCTCAACCTTCGACAGGGGGTCGTCGAATGAGCAGTTCTTC	CASSTFDRGSSNEQFF
NA	TRBV21-1	NA	TRBJ1-1	TGTGCCAGCAGCAAAGGACAGGCTGAAGCTTTCTTT	CASSKGQAEAFF
few	TRBV12-5	TRBD2	TRBJ2-3	TGTGCTAGTGGTGAGGGACGACTAGCGGTTACTTCCACAGATACGCAGTATTTT	CASGEGRLAVTSTDTQYF
NA	TRBV5-1	TRBD2	TRBJ2-7	TGCGCCAGCAGCTTGGCGGCGGGAGGATACGAGCAGTACTTC	CASSLAAGGYEQYF
NA	TRBV7-2	NA	TRBJ1-2	TGTGCCAGCAGCAACGCGCAGGCCTATGGCTACACCTTC	CASSNAQAYGYTF
NA	TRBV7-9	NA	TRBJ2-5	TGTGCCAGCAGCTTAATAGGGAGTGAAGAGACCCAGTACTTC	CASSLIGSEETQYF
NA	TRBV15	NA	TRBJ2-1	TGTGCCACCAGCATCACTGGGGAGTACAATGAGCAGTTCTTC	CATSITGEYNEQFF
NA	TRBV27	NA	TRBJ1-1	TGTGCCAGCAGTTTATTCCCAGGGAACACTGAAGCTTTCTTT	CASSLFPGNTEAFF
once	TRBV4-1	NA	TRBJ2-2	TGCGCCAGCAGCCAAGATCACGGGGGCACCGGGGAGCTGTTTTTT	CASSQDHGGTGELFF
NA	TRBV5-1	NA	TRBJ2-1	TGCGCCAGCAGCTTTCTGGGGAGCTCCTACAATGAGCAGTTCTTC	CASSFLGSSYNEQFF
NA	TRBV19	TRBD1	TRBJ1-5	TGTGCCAGCAGAGGGGCAGGGGGCCCTGATCAGCCCCAGCATTTT	CASRGAGGPDQPQHF
NA	TRBV13	TRBD2	TRBJ2-7	TGTGCCAGCAGCCAGGGACTAGCGGGAATAAATCTAGCCGAGCAGTACTTC	CASSQGLAGINLAEQYF
NA	TRBV5-1	TRBD1	TRBJ1-1	TGCGCCAGCAGCCGGGGGACAGACCGCTTGAACACTGAAGCTTTCTTT	CASSRGTDRLNTEAFF
NA	TRBV7-7	TRBD2	TRBJ2-1	TGTGCTAGCAGCCCGCGGACTAGCGGGGATGAGCAGTTCTTC	CASSPRTSGDEQFF